A single sample is the source of the 21 T cell receptor beta chains below, sequenced in a study of Ad26.COV2.S vaccination and SARS-CoV-2 variants. The treatment was: around 19 received Ad26.COV2.S at low or high dose, single or two shots; 5 received placebo; per-sample allocation not given. Day 63 after the first injection of vaccine or placebo was the sampling time. Clones were read by immunoSEQ multiplex PCR, and TCRdb kept only the in-frame ones, dropping some. The sample yields about 480,000 clones, about 83% seen once. Sequenced material: peripheral blood, taken in a trial of Ad26.COV2.S vaccine versus placebo. All receptors come from a person between 18 and 65 years old who received the Ad26.COV2.S COVID-19 vaccine or a placebo.

This chain joins TRBV7-8 and TRBJ1-6, with 8 bases identical to TRBD1. The germline V gene has CDR1 SGHVS and CDR2 FQNEAQ. The CDR3 length is 18 residues. The J segment lost 5 bases and the V segment lost 5 bases, leaving 14 bases of the junction unmatched. The CDR3 loop is CASSPTTTRGLHNSPLHF. In DNA form, the CDR3 reads TGTGCCAGCAGCCCAACCACGACCAGGGGGCTACATAATTCACCCCTCCACTTT.

In its sample, this clone was seen once. The chain joins TRBV3-1 (or the pseudogene TRBV3-2) to TRBJ2-3, with D perhaps TRBD2 (5 bases). This CDR3 region has 13 residues. V was trimmed by 7 bases and J by 1 base, leaving 9 bases between them. Germline CDR1 LGHDT, CDR2 YNNKEL (reference sequence). The CDR3 DNA is TGTGCCAGCACCGGGAATGGCACAGATACGCAGTATTTT. Protein: CASTGNGTDTQYF.

This clone turned up a few times. V usage is TRBV7-3 and J usage is TRBJ1-5; maybe TRBD1 (6 bases). This CDR3 spans 13 amino acids. The germline V gene has CDR1 SGHTA and CDR2 FQGTGA. The V gene lost 9 bases and the J gene lost 6 bases, with 15 bases spanning the gap. The CDR3: CASARDNAQPQHF. CDR3 DNA sequence: TGTGCCAGTGCCCGGGACAACGCTCAGCCCCAGCATTTT.

The gene calls are TRBV7-3 and TRBJ1-1, with 8 bases lining up with TRBD1. Germline V gene data show CDR1 as SGHTA and CDR2 as FQGTGA. CDR3 size: 15 residues. Unmatched junction bases numbered 6, after V lost 4 bases and J lost 2 bases. The CDR3 coding sequence is TGTGCCAGCAGCTCAGTCGGACAGGGAAACACTGAAGCTTTCTTT. This encodes CASSSVGQGNTEAFF.

V and J are TRBV11-2 and TRBJ2-3; no clear D gene. Germline CDR1 SGHAT, CDR2 FQNNGV. The CDR3 has 16 residues. V was cut by 4 bases and J by 3 bases, with 17 bases left in between. CDR3 DNA: TGTGCCAGCAGCTCTATTAGGGTACGGCCGACAGATACGCAGTATTTT. Its translation is CASSSIRVRPTDTQYF.

The chain recombines TRBV5-1 with TRBJ2-7; 9 nucleotides line up with TRBD1. V shed 2 bases and J 6 bases; nucleotides not matched to a gene: 6. This CDR3 region has 14 residues. The germline gives CDR1 SGHRS, CDR2 YFSETQ. CDR3 residues: CASSLRDRGGEQYF. Here the CDR3 DNA reads TGCGCCAGCAGCTTACGAGACAGGGGGGGCGAGCAGTACTTC.

The chain has TRBV13 and TRBJ2-7; D is unresolved. Trimming stripped 5 bases from V and 2 bases from J, with 7 bases between. Germline assignment: CDR1 PRHDT and CDR2 FYEKMQ (reference sequence). The CDR3 totals 12 residues. This CDR3 is CASSERAYEQYF. CDR3 sequence (DNA): TGTGCCAGCAGCGAGCGCGCCTACGAGCAGTACTTC.

The V call is TRBV7-2, the J call TRBJ2-7; D not resolved. The CDR3 is 13 amino acids. Between the trimmed V and J ends, which lost 1 base and 6 bases, there was a span of 10 bases. Per germline, CDR1 SGHTA and CDR2 FQGNSA. The CDR3, as DNA: TGTGCCAGCAGCTTAGGTCCTTACGTCGAGCAGTACTTC. Its translation: CASSLGPYVEQYF. Drawing the rest from reference TRBV7-2 and TRBJ2-7, the complete variable domain is GAGVSQSPSNKVTEKGKDVELRCDPISGHTALYWYRQSLGQGLEFLIYFQGNSAPDKSGLPSDRFSAERTGGSVSTLTIQRTQQEDSAVYLCASSLGPYVEQYFGPGTRLTVT.

The rearrangement uses TRBV25-1 and TRBJ2-3; 9 bases agree with TRBD1. V trimming: 10 bases; J trimming: 10 bases; junction bases outside the gene matches: 12. Germline lookup yields CDR1 MGHDK and CDR2 SYGVNS. The CDR3 extends over 13 amino acids. The DNA of the CDR3 is TGTGCCATCTCCGGGACAGGGCCAAACGCGCAGTATTTT. Its translation is CAISGTGPNAQYF.

The rearrangement joins TRBV18 to TRBJ2-1, with 9 bases that match TRBD1. Losses at the gene ends were 3 bases for V and 4 bases for J; bases not matched to a gene: 16. The CDR3 contains 19 residues. In germline, CDR1 is KGHSH, CDR2 LQKENI. The CDR3 DNA sequence: TGTGCCAGCTCACCCAGACCCGAACACCACAGGGGGCGTTACAATGAGCAGTTCTTC. Translating it yields CASSPRPEHHRGRYNEQFF. The full variable domain, in which reference TRBV18 and TRBJ2-1 provide the parts outside the CDR3, is NAGVMQNPRHLVRRRGQEARLRCSPMKGHSHVYWYRQLPEEGLKFMVYLQKENIIDESGMPKERFSAEFPKEGPSILRIQQVVRGDSAAYFCASSPRPEHHRGRYNEQFFGPGTRLTVL.

The V call is TRBV6-5, the J call TRBJ1-6; D perhaps matches TRBD1 (6 bases). CDR3 length: 15 residues. Germline CDR1 reads MNHEY; CDR2 reads SVGAGI. Trimming removed 10 bases from V and 6 bases from J, with 19 bases in between. The CDR3 loop reads CATKKDSVPNSPLHF. The CDR3, as DNA: TGTGCCACCAAAAAGGACAGTGTCCCTAATTCACCCCTCCACTTT.

The chain links TRBV29-1 to TRBJ2-7; no definite D call. This CDR3 spans 13 amino acids. The germline gives CDR1 SQVTM, CDR2 ANQGSEA. Trimming removed 4 bases at V and 2 bases at J, with 12 bases between. The CDR3 loop is CSVVSKDTYEQYF. CDR3 coding DNA: TGCAGCGTTGTTTCGAAAGATACCTACGAGCAGTACTTC.

The rearrangement uses TRBV19 and TRBJ2-7; the match to TRBD2 covers 10 bases. Germline CDR1 reads LNHDA; CDR2 reads SQIVND (reference sequence). Trimming cost V 5 bases and J 3 bases; bases outside gene matches: 4. CDR3 length equals 14 residues. CDR3 loop: CASSSGLASYEQYF. The CDR3 DNA reads TGTGCCAGTAGTTCGGGACTAGCGAGCTACGAGCAGTACTTC.

The chain uses TRBV6-5 and TRBJ1-5; the D gene is possibly TRBD1 (6 bases). The CDR3 is 13 amino acids. Trimming cost V 5 bases and J 9 bases, with 14 bases left between them. Germline assignment: CDR1 MNHEY and CDR2 SVGAGI. The CDR3 nucleotides are TGTGCCAGCAGTCGGGGCCAGGGGCGGCCCCAGCATTTT. The encoded protein is CASSRGQGRPQHF.

This clone was counted once. The J gene is TRBJ2-2, the V gene TRBV9, with unresolved D. The CDR3 is 15 amino acids. Germline CDR1 is SGDLS and CDR2 is YYNGEE. V lost 2 bases and J lost 4, with 12 bases in between. The CDR3 loop reads CASSVNSGPTGELFF. The CDR3 region has the DNA TGTGCCAGCAGCGTTAATAGTGGTCCCACCGGGGAGCTGTTTTTT.

The chain uses TRBV4-1 and TRBJ2-7, with 7 bases aligning to TRBD1. Germline loops: CDR1 MGHRA, CDR2 YSYEKL. This CDR3 spans 14 amino acids. With 3 bases clipped from V and 6 bases from J, the junction kept 8 bases outside the gene matches. The CDR3 is CASSHPDRVVEQYF. The DNA for the CDR3 is TGCGCCAGCAGCCACCCTGACAGGGTGGTCGAGCAGTACTTC.

The V call is TRBV27, the J call TRBJ2-1, with D perhaps given as TRBD1 or TRBD2 (5 bases each). V was shortened by 6 bases and J by 0 bases, with 12 bases between the two germline ends. The CDR3 covers 15 residues. The V gene's germline CDR1 is MNHEY and CDR2 SMNVEV (reference sequence). This CDR3 is CASSLSGTSYNEQFF. CDR3 coding DNA: TGTGCCAGCAGCCTATCCGGGACCTCCTACAATGAGCAGTTCTTC.

The V gene is TRBV10-3, the J gene TRBJ1-2, with 7 positions matching TRBD1. Looked up from germline, CDR1 is ENHRY and CDR2 is SYGVKD. V dropped 6 bases and J dropped 1; count of bases not matched to a gene: 2. CDR3 length: 13 residues. DNA of the CDR3: TGTGCCATCAGGAGACAGGGTAACTATGGCTACACCTTC. Translation: CAIRRQGNYGYTF.

V and J are TRBV9 and TRBJ2-5; unclear D gene. The CDR3 has 13 residues. Trimming left V 3 bases short and J 5 bases short, with 11 bases between. The germline CDR1 and CDR2 sequences are SGDLS and YYNGEE. In DNA, the CDR3 is TGTGCCAGCAGCGCCGAGTTGGTGGAGACCCAGTACTTC. Its protein is CASSAELVETQYF.

This clone turned up a few times. This chain joins TRBV6-1 and TRBJ2-7; D might be TRBD1 (6 bases). This CDR3 is built from 16 residues. Germline lookup yields CDR1 MNHNS and CDR2 SASEGT. V was cut by 4 bases and J by 0 bases, with 16 bases left in between. The CDR3 sequence is CASSVIWTDSSYEQYF. In DNA form, the CDR3 reads TGTGCCAGCAGTGTAATTTGGACAGACAGCTCCTACGAGCAGTACTTC.

V and J are TRBV7-8 and TRBJ2-6; 7 bases agree with TRBD1. Germline CDR1 SGHVS, CDR2 FQNEAQ. This CDR3 region has 18 residues. The V and J ends lost 0 bases and 5 bases, in that order; junction bases with no gene match: 10. CDR3 nucleotides: TGTGCCAGCAGCTTAGCAAGGACAGGAGTAACCAGGGCCAACGTCCTGACTTTC. Translated: CASSLARTGVTRANVLTF.